This passage covers 30 T cell receptor beta chains from one sample sequenced in a study of T cells in Graves' hyperthyroidism and ophthalmopathy (dated by TCRdb to the late 2010s). The library was made by multiplex PCR. For sequencing, an Illumina HiSeq 2000 was employed. The TCR beta CDR3 regions were amplified from RNA transcripts. A first-round RT-PCR of the TCR CDR3 used the HTBI primer set with the Qiagen OneStep RT-PCR kit. TCRdb handled the public reads itself, with Q25 trimming in fastp and clone calling in MiXCR, and kept productive beta chains. CDR3 protein duplicates are merged, each entry listing the most common genes and DNA. This sample holds roughly 700,000 distinct CDR3 sequences; 30% to 40% were observed only once. The ten largest clonotypes hold less than 40% of the sample. Source material: blood. Source of these receptors: a woman between 40 and 50 years old with Graves' hyperthyroidism.

This clonotype was seen repeatedly, ten times or more. The V gene is TRBV20-1, the J gene TRBJ1-1; TRBD1 is a possible D gene (6 bases). The germline V gene encodes CDR1 DFQATT and CDR2 SNEGSKA (reference sequence). V was clipped by 4 bases and J by 0 bases, with 15 bases between them. The CDR3 covers 15 residues. The chain's CDR3 is CSATPFDRLNTEAFF. CDR3 in DNA: TGCAGTGCTACCCCCTTCGACAGGCTGAACACTGAAGCTTTCTTT.

V and J are TRBV7-2 and TRBJ2-7; 8 nucleotides agree with TRBD2. V gave up 3 bases and J gave up 3 bases; unmatched junction bases: 13. CDR1 is SGHTA, CDR2 FQGNSA, per germline. CDR3 length equals 17 residues. The CDR3 loop reads CASSFLPRGGLVYEQYF. The DNA of the CDR3 is TGTGCCAGCAGCTTTCTCCCCCGGGGGGGGCTAGTCTACGAGCAGTACTTC. Together with reference TRBV7-2 and TRBJ2-7, the CDR3 gives the full variable domain: GAGVSQSPSNKVTEKGKDVELRCDPISGHTALYWYRQSLGQGLEFLIYFQGNSAPDKSGLPSDRFSAERTGGSVSTLTIQRTQQEDSAVYLCASSFLPRGGLVYEQYFGPGTRLTVT.

The sample holds a few counts of this clonotype. The rearrangement uses TRBV7-2 and TRBJ1-4; TRBD1 matches at 8 bases. This CDR3 has 14 amino acids. V shed 5 bases, J shed 8 bases, and the junction held 7 bases outside the gene matches. CDR1 is SGHTA and CDR2 is FQGNSA in the germline V gene. DNA of the CDR3: TGTGCCAGCAGCCTACAGACAGGGGAGGAAAAACTGTTTTTT. Amino acids: CASSLQTGEEKLFF.

This clonotype came up a few times. The V call is TRBV10-3, the J call TRBJ2-5, with 7 bases lining up with TRBD2. Germline V gene lookup returns CDR1 ENHRY and CDR2 SYGVKD. V lost 8 bases, J lost 3 bases, and 6 bases stayed unmatched. CDR3 length: 13 amino acids. The CDR3 sequence: CAIGDYTKETQYF. DNA for the CDR3: TGTGCCATCGGGGACTACACCAAAGAGACCCAGTACTTC.

The chain has TRBV7-9 and TRBJ1-2, with no clear D. This CDR3 region has 15 residues. Germline assignment: CDR1 SEHNR and CDR2 FQNEAQ (reference sequence). V lost 6 bases and J 0 bases, leaving 14 bases between the germline ends. This chain's CDR3 is CASSLSPRSNYGYTF. The CDR3 coding sequence is TGTGCCAGCAGTTTATCTCCCCGGTCTAACTATGGCTACACCTTC.

This clonotype turned up a few times. The V gene is TRBV29-1, the J gene TRBJ1-1; D unresolved. Germline-derived CDR1 and CDR2 are SQVTM and ANQGSEA. V was clipped by 6 bases and J by 1 base, with 15 bases between them. The CDR3 has 14 residues. The CDR3 bases are TGCAGCGTCCCCGCGGGGAGGGAGAACACTGAAGCTTTCTTT. This sequence encodes CSVPAGRENTEAFF.

This clonotype was seen only a few times. The chain recombines TRBV5-8 with TRBJ2-7; TRBD2 matches 9 bases. There are 15 residues in the CDR3. Unmatched junction bases numbered 8, after V lost 4 bases and J lost 3 bases. Germline loops: CDR1 SGHTS, CDR2 YDEGEE. CDR3 protein: CASSRPGLADYEQYF. For the CDR3, the DNA is TGTGCCAGCAGCCGGCCGGGACTAGCAGACTACGAGCAGTACTTC.

This clonotype was recorded only once. The rearrangement joins TRBV11-2 to TRBJ2-5, with TRBD1 matching over 7 bases. Germline trimming cut 5 bases from V and 11 bases from J; bases unmatched to any gene: 20. The CDR3 runs to 16 residues. The germline CDR1 and CDR2 sequences are SGHAT and FQNNGV. The CDR3 here is CASSLTRQGRADTQYF. The CDR3 nucleotides are TGTGCCAGCAGCCTCACCCGACAGGGACGGGCAGATACGCAGTACTTC.

The genes are TRBV20-1 and TRBJ1-4; D is possibly TRBD1 (6 bases). CDR3 size: 17 residues. The V gene's germline CDR1 is DFQATT and CDR2 SNEGSKA (reference sequence). Trimming cost V 0 bases and J 5 bases, with 19 bases left between them. The CDR3, as DNA: TGCAGTGCTAGAGATCAAGGGGGGGGGCTGATCAATGAAAAACTGTTTTTT. Amino acids: CSARDQGGGLINEKLFF.

This clonotype appeared a few times. Sequence at one end of the junction differs from germline and may be a read error. The V gene is TRBV10-3, the J gene TRBJ1-1; D remains unclear. This CDR3 contains 14 residues. The germline CDR1 and CDR2 sequences are ENHRY and SYGVKD. The CDR3 nucleotides read TGTGCCAGCAGTTACGAGGAGACGAACACTGAAGCTTTCTTT. Its protein is CASSYEETNTEAFF.

Concerning this clonotype itself: A much larger clone lies a single base off, so this may be a read error. This chain uses TRBV24-1 with TRBJ1-5; 7 bases are shared with TRBD1. The germline gives CDR1 KGHDR, CDR2 SFDVKD. This CDR3 has 16 amino acids. DNA of the CDR3: TGTGTCACCAGTGAGGACGGGACAGTGGGGGATCAGCCCCAGCATTTT. This gives the protein CVTSEDGTVGDQPQHF.

This chain joins TRBV29-1 and TRBJ2-7, with 10 bases aligning to TRBD2. The CDR3 extends over 14 amino acids. From germline, CDR1 is SQVTM and CDR2 ANQGSEA. Unmatched junction bases numbered 7, after V lost 4 bases and J lost 4 bases. The DNA of the CDR3 is TGCAGCGTTGCGTGGGGGACTAGCGCGTACGAGCAGTACTTC. Translation: CSVAWGTSAYEQYF.

As to this clonotype: The CDR3 does not close with the conserved phenylalanine or tryptophan, likely indicating a read error. No DNA is shown, since the ends of the CDR3 on it are uncertain; the CDR3 is the one TCRdb lists. The chain has TRBV7-2 and TRBJ1-4; the D segment call TRBD1 is taken from the table without a DNA check. The germline gives CDR1 SGHTA, CDR2 FQGNSA. The CDR3 is 10 amino acids long, termini counted. The chain's CDR3 is CASSLPGAVY.

This clonotype was counted only a few times. An end of the junction does not agree with germline; a read error may underlie this. This rearrangement joins TRBV10-3 to TRBJ1-1; tentative D call: TRBD1 (6 bases). Germline CDR1 ENHRY, CDR2 SYGVKD. The CDR3 is made up of 14 amino acids. The CDR3 DNA sequence: TGTGCCAGCAGTTACCGTACAGGGTATACTGAAGCTTTCTTT. Its translation is CASSYRTGYTEAFF.

This clonotype was counted at least ten times. The V gene is TRBV4-3, the J gene TRBJ1-1, with D possibly matching TRBD1 (6 bases). The germline gives CDR1 LGHNA, CDR2 YSLEER. Between the trimmed V and J ends, which lost 0 bases and 4 bases, there was a span of 15 bases. CDR3 length: 16 residues. CDR3 protein: CASSQDGGGWGTEAFF. The CDR3 region has the DNA TGCGCCAGCAGCCAAGATGGAGGGGGATGGGGCACTGAAGCTTTCTTT.

This clonotype occurred a few times. J is TRBJ2-5 and V is TRBV7-2, with D unresolved. CDR3 length equals 13 residues. V dropped 8 bases and J dropped 1 base, with 11 bases sitting between them. Germline V CDR1 and CDR2: SGHTA, FQGNSA. CDR3 nucleotide sequence: TGTGCCAGCTCAGCCGTTCCCCAAGAGACCCAGTACTTC. Translating it yields CASSAVPQETQYF.

This clonotype was counted between two and nine times. The V gene is TRBV12-3 or TRBV12-4, the J gene TRBJ1-2; D may be TRBD1 (5 bases). The CDR3 spans 14 residues. With 3 bases removed from V and 7 bases from J, the gap between germline ends came to 15 bases. CDR3 in amino acids: CASSFRAGLSGYTF. The DNA for the CDR3 is TGTGCCAGCAGTTTTAGGGCAGGGCTCAGTGGCTACACCTTC.

This clonotype was seen only a few times. V and J are TRBV6-5 and TRBJ1-5, with 7 nucleotides matching TRBD1. Germline values: CDR1 MNHEY, CDR2 SVGAGI. This CDR3 is 14 amino acids long. V lost 6 bases and J lost 6; bases outside the gene matches: 8. The CDR3 reads CASSLRTGGQPQHF. In nucleotides, the CDR3 is TGTGCCAGCAGCCTACGGACAGGAGGTCAGCCCCAGCATTTT.

The chain combines TRBV10-3 with TRBJ2-7, with 8 bases that match TRBD1. The ends lost 2 bases at V and 12 bases at J; junction bases unmatched: 9. Germline V gene data show CDR1 as ENHRY and CDR2 as SYGVKD. The CDR3 runs 13 residues. CDR3 sequence reads: CAISEDQGALRYF. The DNA for the CDR3 is TGTGCCATCAGTGAGGATCAGGGGGCGCTTAGGTACTTC.

The sample holds a few counts of this clonotype. The gene calls are TRBV7-2 and TRBJ1-2; tentatively, D is TRBD1 (6 bases). Germline lookup yields CDR1 SGHTA and CDR2 FQGNSA. With 3 bases removed from V and 10 bases from J, the gap between germline ends came to 18 bases. The CDR3 is 14 amino acids. CDR3: CASSFQTTGTFYTF. For the CDR3, the DNA is TGTGCCAGCAGCTTTCAAACCACAGGGACATTCTACACCTTC.

This clonotype was seen a few times. The chain is built from TRBV15 and TRBJ2-3; 7 positions match TRBD2. The trim removed 0 bases at V and 0 bases at J, leaving 0 bases unmatched. Per germline, CDR1 LNHNV and CDR2 YYDKDF (reference sequence). The CDR3 has 15 residues. The CDR3 is CATSRDGGSTDTQYF. The CDR3 nucleotides are TGTGCCACCAGCAGAGACGGGGGGAGCACAGATACGCAGTATTTT. The complete variable domain, with remaining parts taken from reference TRBV15 and TRBJ2-3, reads DAMVIQNPRYQVTQFGKPVTLSCSQTLNHNVMYWYQQKSSQAPKLLFHYYDKDFNNEADTPDNFQSRRPNTSFCFLDIRSPGLGDTAMYLCATSRDGGSTDTQYFGPGTRLTVL.

As to this clonotype: This clone may be a read error of a much larger clone one base away. The rearrangement joins TRBV2 to TRBJ2-7; D gene uncertain. This CDR3 contains 12 residues. Trimming cost V 6 bases and J 4 bases, with 10 bases left between them. Looked up from germline, CDR1 is SNHLY and CDR2 is FYNNEI. In DNA, the CDR3 is TGTGCCAGCAGGGATTTTAGATACGAGCAGTACTTC. Translating gives CASRDFRYEQYF.

The CDR3 nucleotides read TGTGCCAGCAGTTTGCCCCAGTACTTC. It translates to CASSLPQYF. The chain combines TRBV2 with TRBJ2-5; the D is unclear. The germline V and J ends were trimmed by 5 bases and 9 bases, with 4 bases remaining between them. This CDR3 has 9 residues. Germline CDR1 reads SNHLY; CDR2 reads FYNNEI. Combining the CDR3 with reference TRBV2 and TRBJ2-5 gives the whole variable domain EPEVTQTPSHQVTQMGQEVILRCVPISNHLYFYWYRQILGQKVEFLVSFYNNEISEKSEIFDDQFSVERPDGSNFTLKIRSTKLEDSAMYFCASSLPQYFGPGTRLLVL.

J is TRBJ2-7 and V is TRBV6-5; D is unresolved. This CDR3 is 13 amino acids long. CDR1 is MNHEY and CDR2 is SVGAGI in the germline V gene. The germline V and J ends were trimmed by 7 bases and 2 bases, with 12 bases remaining between them. The CDR3 spells CASKRQETYEQYF. The DNA for the CDR3 is TGTGCCAGCAAGCGCCAGGAGACCTACGAGCAGTACTTC.

This clonotype was seen more than once but under ten times. The gene calls are TRBV2 and TRBJ1-5; D possibly corresponds to TRBD1 (6 bases). The CDR3 has 16 amino acids. CDR1 and CDR2 (germline): SNHLY, FYNNEI. V was shortened by 3 bases and J by 0 bases, with 12 bases between the two germline ends. Written as DNA, the CDR3 is TGTGCCAGCAGTGATAGGGGGGAAAGTAGCAATCAGCCCCAGCATTTT. Its translation is CASSDRGESSNQPQHF.

At least ten counts were recorded for this clonotype. This chain uses TRBV6-5 with TRBJ1-5; 7 bases match TRBD1. CDR3 length: 13 amino acids. Germline CDR1 and CDR2: MNHEY and SVGAGI. Losses at the gene ends were 10 bases for V and 5 bases for J; bases not matched to a gene: 8. The CDR3 DNA is TGTGCCACCGGGGGACAGCCTCATCAGCCCCAGCATTTT. Its translation: CATGGQPHQPQHF.

This clonotype was counted only a few times. The chain recombines TRBV20-1 with TRBJ1-5, with TRBD1 matching over 7 bases. V trimming: 5 bases; J trimming: 3 bases; junction bases outside the gene matches: 10. The germline CDR1 and CDR2 sequences are DFQATT and SNEGSKA (reference sequence). This CDR3 is 15 amino acids long. DNA for the CDR3: TGCAGTGCTCCGCCAATCGACAGGGTCAATCAGCCCCAGCATTTT. Translated: CSAPPIDRVNQPQHF.

This clonotype was found many times. The genes are TRBV6-4 and TRBJ1-1; D may be TRBD1 (6 bases). The CDR3 spans 13 residues. The germline V and J ends were trimmed by 6 bases and 7 bases, with 15 bases remaining between them. Germline lookup yields CDR1 MRHNA and CDR2 SNTAGT. CDR3 protein: CASREQGGGEAFF. The CDR3, as DNA: TGTGCCAGCAGGGAACAGGGCGGCGGTGAAGCTTTCTTT.

CDR3 amino acids: CSAPAGTSDIEQYF. CDR3 nucleotides: TGCAGTGCACCTGCCGGGACTAGCGATATCGAGCAGTACTTC. The V call is TRBV20-1, the J call TRBJ2-7, with TRBD2 identical over 10 bases. V was pared by 6 bases and J by 6 bases, with 11 bases of the junction left unmatched. The CDR3 runs 14 residues. CDR1 is DFQATT, CDR2 SNEGSKA, per germline (reference sequence).

This clonotype was counted a few times. V and J are TRBV9 and TRBJ2-7; TRBD1 matches at 8 bases. The CDR3 sequence is 14 residues long. V was pared by 4 bases and J by 5 bases, with 8 bases of the junction left unmatched. Germline CDR1 SGDLS, CDR2 YYNGEE. CDR3 nucleotides: TGTGCCAGCAGCCGGGACCCAGGGGGCCACGAGCAGTACTTC. Its protein product is CASSRDPGGHEQYF.